This T cell receptor (beta chain) emerged from a study of blood T cells in healthy people across ages. Combining a sample-barcoded 5' primer with a J-beta primer mix, a second PCR ran for roughly 6 to 11 cycles. TCRdb used MiXCR to reprocess the 5' RACE reads, holding one entry per CDR3 protein. Of around 1.5 million distinct CDR3 sequences in the sample, around 39% were seen once. This clonotype was recorded a few times. V shed 6 bases and J shed 5 bases, with 18 bases lying between them. The CDR3 has 15 residues. The germline V gene encodes CDR1 MNHEY and CDR2 SVGAGI. The sequenced sample consisted of blood. This rearrangement joins TRBV6-5 to TRBJ2-3; a weak D match, TRBD2 (7 bases). This TCR was recovered from a young woman in good health. The CDR3, as DNA: TGTGCCAGCAGCCCATTTCGGGGGGCTGTAGATACGCAGTATTTT. This translates into CASSPFRGAVDTQYF.